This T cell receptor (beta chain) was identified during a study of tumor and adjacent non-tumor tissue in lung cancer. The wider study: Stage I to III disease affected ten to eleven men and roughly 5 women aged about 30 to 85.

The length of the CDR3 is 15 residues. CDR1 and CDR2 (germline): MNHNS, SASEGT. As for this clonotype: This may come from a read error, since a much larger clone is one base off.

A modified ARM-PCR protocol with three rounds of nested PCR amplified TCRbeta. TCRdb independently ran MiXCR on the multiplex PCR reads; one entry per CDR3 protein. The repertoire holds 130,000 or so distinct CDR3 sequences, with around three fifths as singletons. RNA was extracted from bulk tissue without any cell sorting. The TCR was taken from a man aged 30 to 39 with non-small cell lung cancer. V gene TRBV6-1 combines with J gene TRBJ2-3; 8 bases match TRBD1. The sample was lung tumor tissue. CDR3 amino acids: CASNSGTGSKDTQYF. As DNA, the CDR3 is TGTGCCAGCAACTCCGGGACAGGAAGCAAAGATACGCAGTATTTT.